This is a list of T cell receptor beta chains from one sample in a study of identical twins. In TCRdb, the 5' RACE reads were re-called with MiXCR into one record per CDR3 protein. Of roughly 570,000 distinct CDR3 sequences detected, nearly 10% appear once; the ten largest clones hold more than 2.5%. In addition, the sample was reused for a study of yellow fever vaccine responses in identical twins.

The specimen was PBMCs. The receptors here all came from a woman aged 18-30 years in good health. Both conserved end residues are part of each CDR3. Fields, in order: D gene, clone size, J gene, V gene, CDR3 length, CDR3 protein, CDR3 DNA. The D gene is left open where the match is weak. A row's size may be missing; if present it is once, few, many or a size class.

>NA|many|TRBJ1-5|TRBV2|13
CASSEEGGQPQHF
TGTGCCAGCAGTGAAGAGGGGGGACAGCCCCAGCATTTT
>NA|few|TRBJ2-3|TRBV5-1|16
CASAEELVAASDTQYF
TGCGCCAGCGCCGAGGAGTTGGTAGCCGCGTCGGATACGCAGTATTTT
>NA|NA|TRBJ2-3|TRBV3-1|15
CASSQRSGGPDTQYF
TGTGCCAGCAGCCAGCGATCTGGAGGCCCAGATACGCAGTATTTT
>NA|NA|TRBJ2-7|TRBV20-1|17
CSARDIGIDARLYEQYF
TGCAGTGCTAGAGATATCGGGATAGACGCGAGGCTGTACGAGCAGTACTTC
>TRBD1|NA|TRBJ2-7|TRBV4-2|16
CASSQVSGTGAYEQYF
TGTGCCAGCAGCCAGGTTTCGGGGACAGGGGCCTACGAGCAGTACTTC
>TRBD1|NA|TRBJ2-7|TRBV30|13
CAWTYTGGYEQYF
TGTGCCTGGACATATACAGGGGGCTACGAGCAGTACTTC
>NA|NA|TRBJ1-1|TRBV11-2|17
CASSLISGSGMNTEAFF
TGTGCCAGCAGCTTAATCTCGGGGTCAGGGATGAACACTGAAGCTTTCTTT
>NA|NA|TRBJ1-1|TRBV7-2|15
CASSLMGGWDTEAFF
TGTGCCAGCAGCTTAATGGGGGGCTGGGACACTGAAGCTTTCTTT
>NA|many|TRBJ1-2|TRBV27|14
CASRRTQGGNGYTF
TGTGCCAGCAGAAGAACCCAGGGAGGGAATGGCTACACCTTC
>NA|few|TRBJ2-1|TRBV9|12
CASRGEGEEQFF
TGTGCCAGCCGGGGGGAGGGGGAAGAGCAGTTCTTC
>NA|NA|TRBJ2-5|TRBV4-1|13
CASSQEGKETQYF
TGCGCCAGCAGCCAAGAGGGAAAAGAGACCCAGTACTTC
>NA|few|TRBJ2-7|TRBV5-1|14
CASSLEAPRFEQYF
TGCGCCAGCAGCTTGGAAGCCCCCCGGTTCGAGCAGTACTTC
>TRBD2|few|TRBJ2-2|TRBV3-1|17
CASSQVRSGVLAGELFF
TGTGCCAGCAGCCAAGTTCGTAGCGGGGTCCTCGCCGGGGAGCTGTTTTTT
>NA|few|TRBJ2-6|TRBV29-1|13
CSVVATGANVLTF
TGCAGCGTTGTGGCAACTGGGGCCAACGTCCTGACTTTC
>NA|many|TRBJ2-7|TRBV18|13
CASSSRGGYEQYF
TGTGCCAGCTCATCTAGGGGGGGGTACGAGCAGTACTTC
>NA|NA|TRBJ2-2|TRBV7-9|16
CASSLAGAKNTGELFF
TGTGCCAGCAGCTTGGCCGGGGCCAAGAACACCGGGGAGCTGTTTTTT
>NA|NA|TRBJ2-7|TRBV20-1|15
CSARASRYPTYEQYF
TGCAGTGCTAGAGCCTCCAGGTACCCTACCTACGAGCAGTACTTC
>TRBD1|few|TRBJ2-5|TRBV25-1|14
CASRATGGAKTQYF
TGTGCCAGCAGAGCGACAGGGGGGGCGAAGACCCAGTACTTC
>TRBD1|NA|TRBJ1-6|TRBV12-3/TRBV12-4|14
CASSPTGGLSPLHF
TGTGCCAGCAGCCCCACAGGGGGACTCTCACCCCTCCACTTT
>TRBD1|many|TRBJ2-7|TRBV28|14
CASSTATGSYEQYF
TGTGCCAGCAGTACCGCGACAGGGAGCTACGAGCAGTACTTC
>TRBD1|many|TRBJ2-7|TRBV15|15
CATSFGTGATEEQYF
TGTGCCACCAGCTTCGGGACAGGGGCTACTGAGGAGCAGTACTTC
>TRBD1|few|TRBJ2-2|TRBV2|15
CASSQTGLNTGELFF
TGTGCCAGCAGCCAGACAGGGCTTAACACCGGGGAGCTGTTTTTT
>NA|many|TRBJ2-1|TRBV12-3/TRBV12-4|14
CASSPGTSYNEQFF
TGTGCCAGCAGTCCCGGGACCTCCTACAATGAGCAGTTCTTC
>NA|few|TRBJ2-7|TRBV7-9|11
CASRGKYEQYF
TGTGCCAGCAGGGGGAAATACGAGCAGTACTTC
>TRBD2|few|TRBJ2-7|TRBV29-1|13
CSAGLADTYEQYF
TGCAGCGCCGGACTAGCGGATACCTACGAGCAGTACTTC
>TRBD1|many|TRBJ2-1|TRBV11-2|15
CASGSQGGPYNEQFF
TGTGCCAGCGGGTCACAGGGGGGCCCCTACAATGAGCAGTTCTTC
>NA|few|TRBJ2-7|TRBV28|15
CASRHRGGHPYEQYF
TGTGCCAGCAGACACAGGGGGGGGCATCCCTACGAGCAGTACTTC
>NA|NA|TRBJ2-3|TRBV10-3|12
CAISKRVDTQYF
TGTGCCATCAGCAAGCGGGTGGATACGCAGTATTTT
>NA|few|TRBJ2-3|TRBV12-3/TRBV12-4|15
CASSSSWTFTDTQYF
TGTGCCAGCAGCTCGAGTTGGACTTTCACGGATACGCAGTATTTT
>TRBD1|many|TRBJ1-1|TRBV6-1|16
CASSAVIWDRGSEAFF
TGTGCCAGCAGTGCCGTAATTTGGGACAGGGGCTCTGAAGCTTTCTTT
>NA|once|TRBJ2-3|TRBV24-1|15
CATSDLGIGSDTQYF
TGTGCCACCAGTGATCTCGGAATTGGGTCGGATACGCAGTATTTT
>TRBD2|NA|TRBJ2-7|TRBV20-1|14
CSARLGGRAYEQYF
TGCAGTGCTAGATTGGGGGGGAGGGCCTACGAGCAGTACTTC
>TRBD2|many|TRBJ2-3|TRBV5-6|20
CASSRTPGLAGGRSTDTQYF
TGTGCCAGCAGCAGGACCCCGGGACTAGCGGGGGGCCGTAGCACAGATACGCAGTATTTT
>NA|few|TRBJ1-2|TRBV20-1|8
CSPADYTF
TGCAGTCCGGCGGACTACACCTTC
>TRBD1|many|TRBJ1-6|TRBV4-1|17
CASSHLTGGIRNSPLHF
TGCGCCAGCAGCCATCTGACAGGGGGAATACGGAATTCACCCCTCCACTTT
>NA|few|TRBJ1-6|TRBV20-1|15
CSAFPYLLGYSPLHF
TGCAGTGCTTTCCCGTACCTTCTGGGTTATTCACCCCTCCACTTT
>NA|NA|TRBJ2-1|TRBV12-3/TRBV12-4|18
CASSPLPVQGRVYNEQFF
TGTGCCAGCAGTCCTCTACCGGTTCAGGGGAGGGTATACAATGAGCAGTTCTTC
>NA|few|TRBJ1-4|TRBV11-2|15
CASSLGLGTNEKLFF
TGTGCCAGCAGCTTGGGCCTGGGGACTAATGAAAAACTGTTTTTT